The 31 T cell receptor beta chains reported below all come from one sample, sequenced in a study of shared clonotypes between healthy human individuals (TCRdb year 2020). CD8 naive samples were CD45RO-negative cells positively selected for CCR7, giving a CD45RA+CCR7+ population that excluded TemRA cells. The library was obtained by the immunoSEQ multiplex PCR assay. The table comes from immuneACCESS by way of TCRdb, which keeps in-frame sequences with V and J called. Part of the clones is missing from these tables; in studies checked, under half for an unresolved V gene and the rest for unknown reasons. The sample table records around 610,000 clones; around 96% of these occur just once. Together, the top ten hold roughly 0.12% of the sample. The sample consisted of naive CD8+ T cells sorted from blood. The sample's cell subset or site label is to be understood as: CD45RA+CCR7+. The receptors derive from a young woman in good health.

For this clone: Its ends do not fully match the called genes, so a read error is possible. CDR3 protein: CASNLGRVAFF. The CDR3 nucleotides are TGTGCCAGCAACCTCGGGCGGGTAGCTTTCTTT. The rearrangement uses TRBV4-1 and TRBJ1-1, with unresolved D. Germline V CDR1 and CDR2: MGHRA, YSYEKL. This CDR3 comprises 11 residues.

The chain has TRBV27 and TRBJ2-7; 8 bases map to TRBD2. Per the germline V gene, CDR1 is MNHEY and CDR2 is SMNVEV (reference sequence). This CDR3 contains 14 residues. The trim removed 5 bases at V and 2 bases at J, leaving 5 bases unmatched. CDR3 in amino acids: CASSPGLVTYEQYF. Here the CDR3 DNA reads TGTGCCAGCAGTCCGGGACTAGTTACCTACGAGCAGTACTTC.

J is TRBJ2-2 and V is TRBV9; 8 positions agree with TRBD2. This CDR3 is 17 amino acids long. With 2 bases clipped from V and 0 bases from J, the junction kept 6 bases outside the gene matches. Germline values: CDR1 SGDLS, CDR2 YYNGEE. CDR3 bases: TGTGCCAGCAGCGTTTCGACTAGCGCCGCGAACACCGGGGAGCTGTTTTTT. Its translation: CASSVSTSAANTGELFF. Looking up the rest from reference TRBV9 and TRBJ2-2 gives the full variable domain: DSGVTQTPKHLITATGQRVTLRCSPRSGDLSVYWYQQSLDQGLQFLIQYYNGEERAKGNILERFSAQQFPDLHSELNLSSLELGDSALYFCASSVSTSAANTGELFFGEGSRLTVL.

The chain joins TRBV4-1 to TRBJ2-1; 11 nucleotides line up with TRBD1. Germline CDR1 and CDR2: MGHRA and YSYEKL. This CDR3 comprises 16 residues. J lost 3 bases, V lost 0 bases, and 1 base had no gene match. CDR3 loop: CASSQEGQGDYNEQFF. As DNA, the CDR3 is TGCGCCAGCAGCCAAGAGGGACAGGGGGACTACAATGAGCAGTTCTTC.

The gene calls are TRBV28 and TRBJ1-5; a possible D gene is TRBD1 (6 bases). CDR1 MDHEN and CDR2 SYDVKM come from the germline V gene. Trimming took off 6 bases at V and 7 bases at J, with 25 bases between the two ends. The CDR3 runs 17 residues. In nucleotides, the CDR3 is TGTGCCAGCAGCTCGGTGGGACTGGGGGCATTGACGCAGCCCCAGCATTTT. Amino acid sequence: CASSSVGLGALTQPQHF. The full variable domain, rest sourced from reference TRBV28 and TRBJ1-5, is DVKVTQSSRYLVKRTGEKVFLECVQDMDHENMFWYRQDPGLGLRLIYFSYDVKMKEKGDIPEGYSVSREKKERFSLILESASTNQTSMYLCASSSVGLGALTQPQHFGDGTRLSIL.

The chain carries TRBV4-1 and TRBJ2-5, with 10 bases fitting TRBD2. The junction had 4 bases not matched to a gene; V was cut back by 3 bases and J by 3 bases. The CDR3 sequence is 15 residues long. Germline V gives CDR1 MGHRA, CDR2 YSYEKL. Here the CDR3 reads CASSQLAGAEETQYF. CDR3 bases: TGCGCCAGCAGCCAGCTAGCGGGGGCAGAAGAGACCCAGTACTTC.

The CDR3 DNA follows: TGTGCCAGCAGCATCGATTGGAACAGGGCCTATGGCTACACCTTC. It translates to CASSIDWNRAYGYTF. The V and J genes are TRBV5-6 and TRBJ1-2, with D perhaps TRBD1 (6 bases). Germline V gene lookup returns CDR1 SGHDT and CDR2 YYEEEE. The CDR3 totals 15 residues. V lost 4 bases and J lost 4, with 17 bases in between.

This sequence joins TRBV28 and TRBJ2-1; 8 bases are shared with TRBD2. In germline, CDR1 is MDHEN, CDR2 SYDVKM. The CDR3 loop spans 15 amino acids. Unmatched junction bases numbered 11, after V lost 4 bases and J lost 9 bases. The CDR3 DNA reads TGTGCCAGCAGTTCCCCGGGACTAGTTGGGGTTGAGCAGTTCTTC. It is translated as CASSSPGLVGVEQFF.

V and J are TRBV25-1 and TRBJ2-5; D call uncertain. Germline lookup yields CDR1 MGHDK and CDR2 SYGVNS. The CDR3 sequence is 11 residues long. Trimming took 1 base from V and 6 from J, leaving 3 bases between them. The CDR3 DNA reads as TGTGCCAGCAGTGAATGGAAGACCCAGTACTTC. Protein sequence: CASSEWKTQYF.

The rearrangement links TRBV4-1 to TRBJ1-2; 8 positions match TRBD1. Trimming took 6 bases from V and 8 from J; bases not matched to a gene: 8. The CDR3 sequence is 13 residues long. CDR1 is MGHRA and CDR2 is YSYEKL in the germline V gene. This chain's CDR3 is CASRHQGALGYTF. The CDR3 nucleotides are TGCGCCAGCAGGCATCAGGGGGCTTTGGGCTACACCTTC.

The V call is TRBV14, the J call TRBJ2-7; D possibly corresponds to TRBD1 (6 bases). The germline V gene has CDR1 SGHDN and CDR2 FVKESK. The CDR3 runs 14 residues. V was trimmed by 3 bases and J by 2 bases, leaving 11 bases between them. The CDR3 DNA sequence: TGTGCCAGCAGCCAGAGGACAGATACCTACGAGCAGTACTTC. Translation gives CASSQRTDTYEQYF.

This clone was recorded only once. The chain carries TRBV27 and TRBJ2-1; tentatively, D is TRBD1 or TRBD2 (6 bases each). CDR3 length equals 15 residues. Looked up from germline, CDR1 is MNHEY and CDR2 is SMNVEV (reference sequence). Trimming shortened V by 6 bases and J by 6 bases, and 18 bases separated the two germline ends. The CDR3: CASRRARGDVNEQFF. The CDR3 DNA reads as TGTGCCAGCAGACGGGCGAGGGGGGACGTCAATGAGCAGTTCTTC.

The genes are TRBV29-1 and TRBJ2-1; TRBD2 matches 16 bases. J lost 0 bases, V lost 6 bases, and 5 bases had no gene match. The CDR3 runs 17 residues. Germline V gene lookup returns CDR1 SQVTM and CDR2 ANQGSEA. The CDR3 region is CSVAGTSGRASYNEQFF. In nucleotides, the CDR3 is TGCAGCGTAGCCGGGACTAGCGGGAGGGCCTCCTACAATGAGCAGTTCTTC.

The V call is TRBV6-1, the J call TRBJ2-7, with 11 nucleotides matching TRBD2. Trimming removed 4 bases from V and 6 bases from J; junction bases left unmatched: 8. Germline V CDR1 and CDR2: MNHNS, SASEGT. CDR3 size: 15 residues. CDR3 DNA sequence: TGTGCCAGCAGTGTCTTAGCGGGAGGGTCTCTCGAGCAGTACTTC. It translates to CASSVLAGGSLEQYF.

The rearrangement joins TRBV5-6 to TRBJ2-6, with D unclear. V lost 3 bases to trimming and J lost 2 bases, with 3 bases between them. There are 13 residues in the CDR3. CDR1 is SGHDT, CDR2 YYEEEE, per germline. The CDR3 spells CASSWTGANVLTF. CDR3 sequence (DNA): TGTGCCAGCAGCTGGACTGGGGCCAACGTCCTGACTTTC.

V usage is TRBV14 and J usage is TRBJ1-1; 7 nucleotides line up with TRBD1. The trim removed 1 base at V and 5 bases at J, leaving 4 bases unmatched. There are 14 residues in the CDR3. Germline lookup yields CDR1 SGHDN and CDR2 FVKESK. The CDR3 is CASSQAYRGTEAFF. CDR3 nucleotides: TGTGCCAGCAGCCAAGCCTACAGGGGAACTGAAGCTTTCTTT.

The CDR3 sequence is CASSDTPPTDRGSTGELFF. The CDR3 nucleotides read TGTGCCAGCAGTGACACACCACCTACGGACAGGGGGAGCACCGGGGAGCTGTTTTTT. This chain uses TRBV6-1 with TRBJ2-2, with 10 bases fitting TRBD1. V lost 3 bases and J lost 4; bases outside the gene matches: 14. The CDR3 is made up of 19 amino acids. Germline loops: CDR1 MNHNS, CDR2 SASEGT.

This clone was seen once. CDR3 region: CASKGSNTGELFF. The CDR3 coding sequence is TGTGCCAGCAAGGGCTCGAACACCGGGGAGCTGTTTTTT. The rearrangement joins TRBV2 to TRBJ2-2; D call uncertain. Deletions cut 7 bases from V and 0 bases from J, with 6 bases between. CDR1 and CDR2 (germline): SNHLY, FYNNEI. The CDR3 has 13 residues.

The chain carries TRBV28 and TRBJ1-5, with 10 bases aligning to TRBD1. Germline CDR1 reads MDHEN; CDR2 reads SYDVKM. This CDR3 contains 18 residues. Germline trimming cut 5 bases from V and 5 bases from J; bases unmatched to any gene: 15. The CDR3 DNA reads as TGTGCCAGCAGTACGGGGACAGGGGTTTTAATGATCTATCAGCCCCAGCATTTT. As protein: CASSTGTGVLMIYQPQHF.

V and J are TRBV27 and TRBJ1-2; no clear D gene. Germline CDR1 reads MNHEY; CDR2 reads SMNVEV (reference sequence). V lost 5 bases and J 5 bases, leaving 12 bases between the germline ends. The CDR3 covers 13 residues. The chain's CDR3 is CASSPPRGYGYTF. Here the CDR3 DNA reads TGTGCCAGCAGTCCCCCCCGGGGATATGGCTACACCTTC.

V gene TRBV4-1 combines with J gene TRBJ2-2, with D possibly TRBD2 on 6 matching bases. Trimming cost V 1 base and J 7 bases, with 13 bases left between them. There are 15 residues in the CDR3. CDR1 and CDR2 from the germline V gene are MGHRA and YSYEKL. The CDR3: CASSQGPGRDGELFF. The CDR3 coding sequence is TGCGCCAGCAGCCAAGGTCCCGGGAGAGACGGGGAGCTGTTTTTT.

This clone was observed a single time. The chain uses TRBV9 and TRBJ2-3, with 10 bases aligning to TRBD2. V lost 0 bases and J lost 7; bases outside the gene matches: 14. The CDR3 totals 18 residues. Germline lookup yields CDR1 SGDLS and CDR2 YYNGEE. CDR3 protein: CASSVDASGSIQTNTQYF. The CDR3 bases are TGTGCCAGCAGCGTAGATGCTAGCGGGAGTATCCAAACAAATACGCAGTATTTT.

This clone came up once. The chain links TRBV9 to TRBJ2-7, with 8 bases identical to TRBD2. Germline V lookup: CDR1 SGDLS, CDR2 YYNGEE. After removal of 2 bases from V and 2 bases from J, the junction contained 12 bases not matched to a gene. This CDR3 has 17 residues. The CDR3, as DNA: TGTGCCAGCAGCGTCGCCCGCGCAACGGGAGGGGCCTACGAGCAGTACTTC. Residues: CASSVARATGGAYEQYF.

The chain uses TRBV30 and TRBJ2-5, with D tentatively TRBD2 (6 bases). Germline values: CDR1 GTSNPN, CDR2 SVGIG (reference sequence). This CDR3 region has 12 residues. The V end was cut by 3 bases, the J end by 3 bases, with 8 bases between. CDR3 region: CAWSPGEETQYF. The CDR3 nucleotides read TGTGCCTGGAGCCCGGGAGAAGAGACCCAGTACTTC.

CDR3 region: CASSTEDPHEQYF. The CDR3 DNA sequence: TGCGCCAGCAGCACCGAGGATCCACACGAGCAGTACTTC. This sequence joins TRBV5-1 and TRBJ2-7; D is uncertain. This CDR3 is built from 13 residues. The ends were cut back, 4 bases at V and 5 bases at J, with 13 bases in the middle. CDR1 and CDR2 from the germline V gene are SGHRS and YFSETQ. Together with reference TRBV5-1 and TRBJ2-7, the CDR3 gives the full variable domain: KAGVTQTPRYLIKTRGQQVTLSCSPISGHRSVSWYQQTPGQGLQFLFEYFSETQRNKGNFPGRFSGRQFSNSRSEMNVSTLELGDSALYLCASSTEDPHEQYFGPGTRLTVT.

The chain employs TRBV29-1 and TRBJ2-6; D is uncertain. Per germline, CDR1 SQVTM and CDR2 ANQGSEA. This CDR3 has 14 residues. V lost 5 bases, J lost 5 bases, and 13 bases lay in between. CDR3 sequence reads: CSVSIQSRANVLTF. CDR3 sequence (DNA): TGCAGCGTTAGCATACAAAGTCGGGCCAACGTCCTGACTTTC.

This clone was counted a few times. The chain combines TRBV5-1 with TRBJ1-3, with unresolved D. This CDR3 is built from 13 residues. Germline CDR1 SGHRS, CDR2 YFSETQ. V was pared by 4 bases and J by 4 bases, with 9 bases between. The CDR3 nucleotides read TGCGCCAGCAGCCCGAATCTGGGAAACACCATATATTTT. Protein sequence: CASSPNLGNTIYF.

CDR3 nucleotide sequence: TGTGCCAGTAGTGCGCACAACACTGAAGCTTTCTTT. Encoded protein: CASSAHNTEAFF. V usage is TRBV19 and J usage is TRBJ1-1; no clear D. This CDR3 spans 12 amino acids. Germline V gene data show CDR1 as LNHDA and CDR2 as SQIVND (reference sequence). V was cut by 5 bases and J by 2 bases, with 6 bases left in between.

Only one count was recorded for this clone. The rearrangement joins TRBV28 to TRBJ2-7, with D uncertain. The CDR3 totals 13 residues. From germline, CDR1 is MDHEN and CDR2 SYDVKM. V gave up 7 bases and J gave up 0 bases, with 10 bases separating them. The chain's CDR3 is CASTITRSYEQYF. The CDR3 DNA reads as TGTGCCAGCACCATAACCCGCTCCTACGAGCAGTACTTC.

The CDR3 DNA reads TGTGCCAGCAGCTTAGGGGTGCCACATGGAGGGTTCCTCTACAATGAGCAGTTCTTC. This gives the protein CASSLGVPHGGFLYNEQFF. The chain carries TRBV7-9 and TRBJ2-1, with TRBD2 as a possible D gene (6 bases). V lost 1 base to trimming and J lost 3 bases, with 22 bases between them. CDR3 size: 19 residues. Germline V gives CDR1 SEHNR, CDR2 FQNEAQ (reference sequence).

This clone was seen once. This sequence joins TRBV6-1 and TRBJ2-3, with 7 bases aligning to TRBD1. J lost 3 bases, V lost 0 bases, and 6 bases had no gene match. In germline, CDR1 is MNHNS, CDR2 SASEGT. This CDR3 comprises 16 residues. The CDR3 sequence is CASSEAIGTETDTQYF. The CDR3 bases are TGTGCCAGCAGTGAAGCGATCGGGACAGAAACAGATACGCAGTATTTT.